A single sample is the source of the 5 T cell receptor beta chains below, sequenced in a study of blood T cells in healthy people across ages. Then a second PCR, running about 6 to 12 cycles, was carried out with a sample-barcoded 5' primer and a J-beta primer mix. TCRdb itself ran the 5' RACE reads through MiXCR, one entry per CDR3 protein. The table includes fewer than 650,000 distinct CDR3 sequences, around 27% detected once. Another study also made use of these data, one on T cells of mothers and their children.

The sample taken for sequencing was blood. These receptors were collected from a boy aged 2 to 10 in good health.

This chain joins TRBV27 and TRBJ2-7; D may be TRBD1 or TRBD2 (5 bases each). The V gene lost 6 bases and the J gene lost 2 bases, with 17 bases spanning the gap. Germline V gene data show CDR1 as MNHEY and CDR2 as SMNVEV (reference sequence). This CDR3 contains 15 residues. The chain's CDR3 is CASRGPRDVPYEQYF. CDR3 bases: TGTGCCAGCAGGGGACCCCGGGACGTGCCCTACGAGCAGTACTTC.

This clonotype has only a few counts. The CDR3 nucleotides read TGCGCCAGCAGCCAAGAGGCGGTTTTAGGCAATCAGCCCCAGCATTTT. Residues: CASSQEAVLGNQPQHF. The chain carries TRBV4-3 and TRBJ1-5; no reliable D call. This CDR3 has 16 residues. Trimming removed 0 bases at V and 2 bases at J, with 11 bases between. The germline CDR1 and CDR2 sequences are LGHNA and YSLEER.

This clonotype has a handful of counts. One end of the junction fails to match germline, which may point to a read error. V is TRBV5-8 and J is TRBJ2-2; 10 bases are shared with TRBD1. Germline-derived CDR1 and CDR2 are SGHTS and YDEGEE. The CDR3 contains 16 residues. CDR3 nucleotides: TGTGCCAGCAGCCGGGGACAGGGGAGTCGAACCGGGGAGCCGTTTTTT. Translating gives CASSRGQGSRTGEPFF.

The CDR3 here is CASSQETGGGSPLHF. The CDR3 DNA reads TGCGCCAGCAGCCAGGAGACAGGGGGCGGTTCACCCCTCCACTTT. The V gene is TRBV4-3, the J gene TRBJ1-6, with 10 positions matching TRBD1. The CDR3 has 15 residues. V lost 3 bases and J lost 9; bases outside the gene matches: 5. Germline V gives CDR1 LGHNA, CDR2 YSLEER.

On this clonotype: This may arise from a read error, as a much more abundant clone is one base away. The chain uses TRBV5-1 and TRBJ1-3, with TRBD1 matching 7 bases. The CDR3 spans 17 residues. Per the germline V gene, CDR1 is SGHRS and CDR2 is YFSETQ. This CDR3 reads CASSREGTANSGNAIYF. In DNA form, the CDR3 reads TGCGCCAGCAGCCGGGAGGGGACAGCTAACTCTGGAAACGCCATATATTTT.